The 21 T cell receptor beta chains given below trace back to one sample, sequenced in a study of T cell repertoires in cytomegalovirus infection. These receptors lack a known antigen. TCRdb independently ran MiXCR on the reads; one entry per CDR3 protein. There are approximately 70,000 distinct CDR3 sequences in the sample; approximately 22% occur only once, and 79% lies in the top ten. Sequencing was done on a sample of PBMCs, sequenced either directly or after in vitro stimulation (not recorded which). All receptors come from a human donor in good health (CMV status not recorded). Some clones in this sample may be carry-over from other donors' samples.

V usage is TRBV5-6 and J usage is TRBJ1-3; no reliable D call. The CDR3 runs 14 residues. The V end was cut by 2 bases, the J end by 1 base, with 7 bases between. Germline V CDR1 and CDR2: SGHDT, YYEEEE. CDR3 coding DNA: TGTGCCAGCAGCTTCGCATCATCTGGAAACACCATATATTTT. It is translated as CASSFASSGNTIYF.

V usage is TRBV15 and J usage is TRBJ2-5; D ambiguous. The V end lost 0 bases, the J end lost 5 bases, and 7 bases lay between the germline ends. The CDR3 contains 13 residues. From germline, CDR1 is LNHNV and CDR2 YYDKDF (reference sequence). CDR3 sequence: CATSREVGETQYF. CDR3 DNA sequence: TGTGCCACCAGCAGAGAAGTCGGGGAGACCCAGTACTTC.

The CDR3 nucleotides read TGTGCCAGCAGCTCGACAGCCGGCAATCAGCCCCAGCATTTT. This gives the protein CASSSTAGNQPQHF. The rearrangement links TRBV11-2 to TRBJ1-5, with TRBD1 as a possible D gene (5 bases). V dropped 4 bases and J dropped 2 bases, with 9 bases sitting between them. The CDR3 length is 14 residues. The germline gives CDR1 SGHAT, CDR2 FQNNGV.

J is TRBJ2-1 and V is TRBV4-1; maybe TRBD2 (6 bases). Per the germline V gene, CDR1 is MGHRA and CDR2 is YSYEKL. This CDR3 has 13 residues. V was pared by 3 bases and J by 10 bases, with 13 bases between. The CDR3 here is CASSHFSGSEQFF. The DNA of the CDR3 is TGCGCCAGCAGCCATTTTAGCGGATCCGAGCAGTTCTTC.

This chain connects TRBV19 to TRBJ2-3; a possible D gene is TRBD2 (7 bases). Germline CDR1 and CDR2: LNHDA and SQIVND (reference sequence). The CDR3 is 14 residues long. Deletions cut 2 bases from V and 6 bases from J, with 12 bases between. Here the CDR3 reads CASSISGGADTQYF. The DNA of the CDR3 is TGTGCCAGTAGTATATCGGGGGGCGCGGATACGCAGTATTTT.

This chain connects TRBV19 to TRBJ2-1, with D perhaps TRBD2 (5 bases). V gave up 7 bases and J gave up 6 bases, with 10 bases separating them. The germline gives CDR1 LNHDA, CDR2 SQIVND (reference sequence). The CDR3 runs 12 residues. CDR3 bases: TGTGCCAGTACCCCGGACTCCAATGAGCAGTTCTTC. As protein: CASTPDSNEQFF.

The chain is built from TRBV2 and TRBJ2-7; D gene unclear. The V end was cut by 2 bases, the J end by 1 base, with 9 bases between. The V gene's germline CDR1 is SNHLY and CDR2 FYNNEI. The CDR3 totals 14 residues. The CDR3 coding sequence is TGTGCCAGCAGTGAAATGGGGATTTCCTACGAGCAGTACTTC. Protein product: CASSEMGISYEQYF.

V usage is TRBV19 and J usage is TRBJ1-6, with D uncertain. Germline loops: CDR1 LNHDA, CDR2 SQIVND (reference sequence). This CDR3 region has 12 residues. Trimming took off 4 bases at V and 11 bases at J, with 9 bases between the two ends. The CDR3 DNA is TGTGCCAGTAGTACGATTACGGCACCCCTCCACTTT. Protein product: CASSTITAPLHF.

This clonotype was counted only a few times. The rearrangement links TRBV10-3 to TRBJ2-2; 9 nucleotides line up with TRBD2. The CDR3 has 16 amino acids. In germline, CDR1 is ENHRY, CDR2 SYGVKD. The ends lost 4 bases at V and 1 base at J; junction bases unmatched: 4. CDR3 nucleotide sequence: TGTGCCATCAGTGTCGGGACTAGCCTGAACACCGGGGAGCTGTTTTTT. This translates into CAISVGTSLNTGELFF.

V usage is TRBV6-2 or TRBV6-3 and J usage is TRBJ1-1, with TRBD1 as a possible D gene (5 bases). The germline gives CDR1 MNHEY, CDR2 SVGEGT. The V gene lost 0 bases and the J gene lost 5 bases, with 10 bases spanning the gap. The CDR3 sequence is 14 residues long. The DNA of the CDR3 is TGTGCCAGCAGTTACTCTATGGGGGTTACTGAAGCTTTCTTT. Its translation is CASSYSMGVTEAFF.

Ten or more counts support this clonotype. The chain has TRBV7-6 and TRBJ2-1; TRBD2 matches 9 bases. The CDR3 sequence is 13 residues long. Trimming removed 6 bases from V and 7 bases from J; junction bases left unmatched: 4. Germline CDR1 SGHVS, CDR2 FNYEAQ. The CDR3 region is CASRGGGENEQFF. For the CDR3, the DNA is TGTGCCAGCAGGGGCGGGGGGGAGAATGAGCAGTTCTTC.

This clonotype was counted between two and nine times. The CDR3 protein is CAISDLGDFYGYTF. The CDR3 DNA reads as TGTGCCATCAGTGACTTGGGGGATTTCTATGGCTACACCTTC. The V and J genes are TRBV10-3 and TRBJ1-2; D is perhaps TRBD1 (5 bases). CDR3 size: 14 residues. V was cut by 3 bases and J by 4 bases, with 12 bases left in between. Germline-derived CDR1 and CDR2 are ENHRY and SYGVKD.

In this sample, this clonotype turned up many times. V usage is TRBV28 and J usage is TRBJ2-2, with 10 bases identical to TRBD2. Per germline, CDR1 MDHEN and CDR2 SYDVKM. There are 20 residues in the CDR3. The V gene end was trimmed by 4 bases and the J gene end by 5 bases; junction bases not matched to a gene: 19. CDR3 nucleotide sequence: TGTGCCAGCAGTTCCATTAGCCCCCTTCGGATAGCGGGAGGAACCGGGGAGCTGTTTTTT. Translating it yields CASSSISPLRIAGGTGELFF.

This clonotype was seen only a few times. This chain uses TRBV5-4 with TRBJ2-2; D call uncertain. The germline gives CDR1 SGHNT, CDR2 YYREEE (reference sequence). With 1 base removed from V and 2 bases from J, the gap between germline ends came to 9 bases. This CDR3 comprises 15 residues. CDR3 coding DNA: TGTGCCAGCAGCTTGTTACAGATTAACACCGGGGAGCTGTTTTTT. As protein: CASSLLQINTGELFF.

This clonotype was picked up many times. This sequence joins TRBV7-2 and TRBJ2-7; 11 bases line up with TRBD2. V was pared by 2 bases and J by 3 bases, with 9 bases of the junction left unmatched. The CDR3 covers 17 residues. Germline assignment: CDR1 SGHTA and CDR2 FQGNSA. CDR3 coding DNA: TGTGCCAGCAGCTTAACGAGTACTACTAGCGGGAGCTACGAGCAGTACTTC. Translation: CASSLTSTTSGSYEQYF. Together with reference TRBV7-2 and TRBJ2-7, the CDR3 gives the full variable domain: GAGVSQSPSNKVTEKGKDVELRCDPISGHTALYWYRQSLGQGLEFLIYFQGNSAPDKSGLPSDRFSAERTGGSVSTLTIQRTQQEDSAVYLCASSLTSTTSGSYEQYFGPGTRLTVT.

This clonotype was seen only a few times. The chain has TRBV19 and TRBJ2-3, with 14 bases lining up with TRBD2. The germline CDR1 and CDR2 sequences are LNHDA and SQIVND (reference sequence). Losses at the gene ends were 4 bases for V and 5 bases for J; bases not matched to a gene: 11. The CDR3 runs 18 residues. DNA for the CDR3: TGTGCCAGTAGTAAACGACTAGCGGGAGGGGGACGCGGAGATACGCAGTATTTT. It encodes CASSKRLAGGGRGDTQYF. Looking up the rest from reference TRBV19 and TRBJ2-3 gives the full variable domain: DGGITQSPKYLFRKEGQNVTLSCEQNLNHDAMYWYRQDPGQGLRLIYYSQIVNDFQKGDIAEGYSVSREKKESFPLTVTSAQKNPTAFYLCASSKRLAGGGRGDTQYFGPGTRLTVL.

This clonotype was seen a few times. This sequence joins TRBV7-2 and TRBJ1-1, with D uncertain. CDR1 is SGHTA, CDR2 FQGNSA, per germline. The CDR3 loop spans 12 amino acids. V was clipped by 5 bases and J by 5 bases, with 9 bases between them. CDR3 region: CASSGRGTEAFF. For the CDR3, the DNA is TGTGCCAGCAGCGGGCGGGGAACTGAAGCTTTCTTT.

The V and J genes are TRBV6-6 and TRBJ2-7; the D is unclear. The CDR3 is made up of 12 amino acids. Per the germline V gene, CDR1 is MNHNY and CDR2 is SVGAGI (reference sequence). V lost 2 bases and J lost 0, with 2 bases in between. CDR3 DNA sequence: TGTGCCAGCAGTTACAACTCCTACGAGCAGTACTTC. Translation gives CASSYNSYEQYF.

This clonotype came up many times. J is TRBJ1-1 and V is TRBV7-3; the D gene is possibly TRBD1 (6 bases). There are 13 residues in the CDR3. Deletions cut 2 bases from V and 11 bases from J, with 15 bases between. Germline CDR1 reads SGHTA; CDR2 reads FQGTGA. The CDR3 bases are TGTGCCAGCAGCTTATATAAGGGACAATCGGCTTTCTTT. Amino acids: CASSLYKGQSAFF.

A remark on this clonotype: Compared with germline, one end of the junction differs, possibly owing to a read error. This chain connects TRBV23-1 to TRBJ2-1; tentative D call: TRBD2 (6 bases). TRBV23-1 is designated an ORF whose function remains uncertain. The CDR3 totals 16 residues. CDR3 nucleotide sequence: TGCGCCGGCAGTCATCCAGGGCGGGAAGCCTACAATGAGCAGTTCTTC. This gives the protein CAGSHPGREAYNEQFF.

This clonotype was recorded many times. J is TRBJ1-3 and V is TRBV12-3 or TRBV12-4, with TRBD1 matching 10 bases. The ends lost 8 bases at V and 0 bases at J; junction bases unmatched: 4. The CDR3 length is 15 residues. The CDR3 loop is CASRGQGGSGNTIYF. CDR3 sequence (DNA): TGTGCCAGCCGAGGACAGGGGGGCTCTGGAAACACCATATATTTT.